These 22 T cell receptor beta chains were all obtained from the same sample, sequenced in a study of T cells in Graves' hyperthyroidism and ophthalmopathy. RNA transcripts gave rise to amplified TCR beta CDR3 regions. The HTBI primer set served for first-round RT-PCR of the TCR CDR3. TCRdb analysed the multiplex PCR reads with MiXCR anew, one entry per CDR3 protein. The sample consists of about 250,000 distinct CDR3 sequences, 20% to 25% of them appearing once. Material: blood. These receptors were taken from a man aged 25 to 40 with Graves' ophthalmopathy.

This clonotype was detected a few times. The V gene is TRBV3-1, the J gene TRBJ2-1, with TRBD2 matching 8 bases. The V segment lost 4 bases and the J segment 4 bases; nucleotides outside the gene matches: 6. This CDR3 is built from 15 residues. Germline V gene lookup returns CDR1 LGHDT and CDR2 YNNKEL (reference sequence). CDR3 coding DNA: TGTGCCAGCAGCCCCGGGAGGGGGGTTTACAATGAGCAGTTCTTC. Protein: CASSPGRGVYNEQFF.

A few counts support this clonotype. The J gene is TRBJ1-1, the V gene TRBV15, with a weak D call TRBD1 (5 bases). The CDR3 spans 17 residues. Trimming cost V 6 bases and J 1 base, with 21 bases left between them. Germline values: CDR1 LNHNV, CDR2 YYDKDF (reference sequence). The CDR3 DNA follows: TGTGCCACCAGTCAAGGGGTCTCCGGGGGACGGAACACTGAAGCTTTCTTT. Encoded protein: CATSQGVSGGRNTEAFF.

V and J are TRBV28 and TRBJ2-3, with D maybe TRBD2 (5 bases). Germline loops: CDR1 MDHEN, CDR2 SYDVKM. V was shortened by 5 bases and J by 6 bases, with 15 bases between the two germline ends. The CDR3 has 14 amino acids. CDR3 sequence: CASSPTRLADTQYF. In nucleotides, the CDR3 is TGTGCCAGCAGTCCCACTAGATTAGCCGATACGCAGTATTTT.

The CDR3 sequence is CSASLAGEAKNIQYF. CDR3 in DNA: TGCAGTGCGAGCCTAGCGGGAGAGGCCAAAAACATTCAGTACTTC. The genes are TRBV20-1 and TRBJ2-4; the match to TRBD2 covers 10 bases. The V and J ends lost 6 bases and 1 base, in that order; junction bases with no gene match: 6. The CDR3 spans 15 residues. Per the germline V gene, CDR1 is DFQATT and CDR2 is SNEGSKA (reference sequence).

The rearrangement links TRBV20-1 to TRBJ2-7; a possible D gene is TRBD1 (5 bases). The CDR3 runs to 14 residues. CDR1 and CDR2 (germline): DFQATT, SNEGSKA (reference sequence). The germline V and J ends were trimmed by 1 base and 1 base, with 11 bases remaining between them. The CDR3 spells CSARGYRYSYEQYF. The CDR3 nucleotides are TGCAGTGCTAGAGGCTACAGGTATTCCTACGAGCAGTACTTC.

The chain carries TRBV6-5 and TRBJ2-3; possibly TRBD1 for D (5 bases). From germline, CDR1 is MNHEY and CDR2 SVGAGI. V was trimmed by 2 bases and J by 1 base, leaving 7 bases between them. This CDR3 is 14 amino acids long. The CDR3, as DNA: TGTGCCAGCAGTTACAGGGGCGGCACAGATACGCAGTATTTT. Its translation: CASSYRGGTDTQYF.

This clonotype has at least ten counts. The V and J genes are TRBV14 and TRBJ2-1; 7 bases agree with TRBD2. After removal of 4 bases from V and 0 bases from J, the junction contained 9 bases not matched to a gene. The V gene's germline CDR1 is SGHDN and CDR2 FVKESK. The CDR3 consists of 17 residues. The CDR3 protein is CASSRLAGGSSYNEQFF. DNA for the CDR3: TGTGCCAGCAGCCGCTTAGCGGGCGGGTCCTCCTACAATGAGCAGTTCTTC. The variable domain in full, with the rest retrieved from reference TRBV14 and TRBJ2-1, is EAGVTQFPSHSVIEKGQTVTLRCDPISGHDNLYWYRRVMGKEIKFLLHFVKESKQDESGMPNNRFLAERTGGTYSTLKVQPAELEDSGVYFCASSRLAGGSSYNEQFFGPGTRLTVL.

The genes are TRBV2 and TRBJ1-6; 8 bases align to TRBD1. V was pared by 6 bases and J by 3 bases, with 4 bases of the junction left unmatched. From germline, CDR1 is SNHLY and CDR2 FYNNEI. This CDR3 spans 15 amino acids. Written as DNA, the CDR3 is TGTGCCAGCAGAGGCGACAGGGGCTATAATTCACCCCTCCACTTT. Translation gives CASRGDRGYNSPLHF.

This clonotype was observed a few times. The V and J genes are TRBV13 and TRBJ1-1; no firm D call. The ends were cut back, 4 bases at V and 0 bases at J, with 6 bases in the middle. CDR1 is PRHDT and CDR2 is FYEKMQ in the germline V gene (reference sequence). The CDR3 spans 13 residues. The DNA of the CDR3 is TGTGCCAGCAGCTCACCACTGAACACTGAAGCTTTCTTT. Translation: CASSSPLNTEAFF. The entire variable domain, with the rest obtained from reference TRBV13 and TRBJ1-1, is as follows: AAGVIQSPRHLIKEKRETATLKCYPIPRHDTVYWYQQGPGQDPQFLISFYEKMQSDKGSIPDRFSAQQFSDYHSELNMSSLELGDSALYFCASSSPLNTEAFFGQGTRLTVV.

The V gene is TRBV4-2, the J gene TRBJ2-4; D may be TRBD1 (6 bases). Germline assignment: CDR1 LGHNA and CDR2 YNFKEQ. V lost 3 bases and J lost 3, with 18 bases in between. This CDR3 contains 17 residues. The CDR3 here is CASSQGQKDGFKNIQYF. The CDR3 DNA reads as TGTGCCAGCAGCCAGGGACAAAAGGACGGATTCAAAAACATTCAGTACTTC.

This chain links TRBV4-1 with TRBJ1-1; 7 nucleotides agree with TRBD1. The CDR3 contains 17 residues. Losses at the gene ends were 1 base for V and 0 bases for J; bases not matched to a gene: 8. The germline V gene encodes CDR1 MGHRA and CDR2 YSYEKL. CDR3 in amino acids: CASSQVRQGGMNTEAFF. The CDR3 DNA sequence: TGCGCCAGCAGCCAAGTTAGACAGGGTGGTATGAACACTGAAGCTTTCTTT.

The J gene is TRBJ2-3, the V gene TRBV19; TRBD2 matches 10 bases. CDR3 length: 18 amino acids. The V gene end was trimmed by 3 bases and the J gene end by 0 bases; junction bases not matched to a gene: 9. Germline loops: CDR1 LNHDA, CDR2 SQIVND (reference sequence). Here the CDR3 reads CASSMGGLAPTSTDTQYF. The CDR3 bases are TGTGCCAGTAGTATGGGGGGACTAGCGCCTACAAGCACAGATACGCAGTATTTT.

A remark on this clonotype: A much larger clone lies a single base off, so this may be a read error. The chain is built from TRBV28 and TRBJ2-3, with 10 bases identical to TRBD2. The germline CDR1 and CDR2 sequences are MDHEN and SYDVKM. V dropped 5 bases and J dropped 5; count of bases not matched to a gene: 13. This CDR3 is built from 17 residues. The CDR3 sequence is CASSLRRTSGPGDTQYF. CDR3 coding DNA: TGTGCCAGCAGTCTCAGAAGGACTAGCGGACCAGGAGATACGCAGTATTTT.

The chain carries TRBV6-1 and TRBJ1-2, with unresolved D. CDR3 length: 13 residues. Trimming stripped 6 bases from V and 4 bases from J, with 12 bases between. The germline V gene encodes CDR1 MNHNS and CDR2 SASEGT. The CDR3 sequence: CASRSDTRYGYTF. For the CDR3, the DNA is TGTGCCAGCAGGTCGGATACCCGCTATGGCTACACCTTC.

Comment on this clonotype: A much larger clonotype is one base distant, so this may be a read error. The chain joins TRBV11-3 to TRBJ2-1, with D tentatively TRBD1 or TRBD2 (5 bases each). There are 15 residues in the CDR3. Trimming took off 1 base at V and 6 bases at J, with 13 bases between the two ends. Germline V gene lookup returns CDR1 SGHNT and CDR2 YENEEA. The CDR3 is CASSLVLTGTNEQFF. As DNA, the CDR3 is TGTGCCAGCAGCTTAGTCCTAACGGGGACCAATGAGCAGTTCTTC.

The CDR3 DNA follows: TGTGCCAGCAGCGAGGGGACTTTAAGCACAGATACGCAGTATTTT. This sequence encodes CASSEGTLSTDTQYF. The chain has TRBV12-3 or TRBV12-4 and TRBJ2-3; possibly TRBD2 for D (6 bases). The CDR3 loop spans 15 amino acids. The V gene lost 6 bases and the J gene lost 0 bases, with 13 bases spanning the gap.

There are many counts of this clonotype. The rearrangement uses TRBV18 and TRBJ1-1; no reliable D call. This CDR3 is 12 amino acids long. Germline V gives CDR1 KGHSH, CDR2 LQKENI. Trimming shortened V by 4 bases and J by 11 bases, and 14 bases separated the two germline ends. This chain's CDR3 is CASSQGSEVAFF. The CDR3 bases are TGTGCCAGCTCACAGGGATCCGAGGTGGCTTTCTTT.

This clonotype showed up just a few times. This rearrangement joins TRBV29-1 to TRBJ1-2; D is unresolved. Germline assignment: CDR1 SQVTM and CDR2 ANQGSEA. The CDR3 extends over 11 amino acids. V lost 1 base, J lost 0 bases, and 0 bases lay in between. Here the CDR3 reads CSVEANYGYTF. The CDR3 DNA reads as TGCAGCGTTGAAGCTAACTATGGCTACACCTTC.

The chain carries TRBV4-2 and TRBJ1-2; no reliable D call. The ends were cut back, 1 base at V and 3 bases at J, with 9 bases in the middle. This CDR3 comprises 14 residues. From germline, CDR1 is LGHNA and CDR2 YNFKEQ. Here the CDR3 DNA reads TGTGCCAGCAGCCAAGTTCAGGAGGACTATGGCTACACCTTC. This gives the protein CASSQVQEDYGYTF.

Many counts were recorded for this clonotype. CDR3 DNA: TGTGCCAGCTCCCGTGGGACTAGCACAGATACGCAGTATTTT. This sequence encodes CASSRGTSTDTQYF. The chain couples TRBV7-8 to TRBJ2-3, with a tentative D call TRBD2 (6 bases). The CDR3 is 14 residues long. Looked up from germline, CDR1 is SGHVS and CDR2 is FQNEAQ. The V end was cut by 8 bases, the J end by 0 bases, with 12 bases between.

This clonotype came up a few times. The J gene is TRBJ2-1, the V gene TRBV14; no clear D. Looked up from germline, CDR1 is SGHDN and CDR2 is FVKESK. Trimming took off 0 bases at V and 10 bases at J, with 10 bases between the two ends. This CDR3 has 13 amino acids. The CDR3 spells CASSQDLYREQFF. The CDR3 nucleotides are TGTGCCAGCAGCCAAGACCTTTACCGCGAGCAGTTCTTC.

This clonotype was recorded many times. The chain has TRBV30 and TRBJ2-5; tentatively, D is TRBD1 (5 bases). This CDR3 comprises 15 residues. V lost 0 bases and J lost 3, with 14 bases in between. Per germline, CDR1 GTSNPN and CDR2 SVGIG (reference sequence). Here the CDR3 reads CAWSVPRDSKETQYF. The CDR3 DNA is TGTGCCTGGAGTGTACCCCGTGACAGCAAAGAGACCCAGTACTTC.